These T cell receptor beta chains were read from a single sample in a study of blood T cell repertoires in COVID-19. Only in-frame clones appear in the TCRdb table, and some are missing; sequencing was by immunoSEQ multiplex PCR. The sample holds hundreds of thousands of clones; 80% to 90% are singletons and the top ten take roughly 1.1%. Source material: PBMCs or T cells enriched from blood (not recorded which). The receptors originated from a man aged 25-45 years who had recovered from COVID-19. CDR3s include the opening cysteine and the closing phenylalanine or tryptophan. The order of the fields is CDR3 DNA, CDR3 protein, CDR3 length, D gene, J gene, V gene, clone size. The D gene is left open where the match is weak. Clone size, where shown, is once, few, many, or a class for clones that have expanded.

CDR3nt: TGCGCCAGCAGCCAGGTCCGGGGGGGAGAGGTCGCCGGGGAGCTGTTTTTT
CDR3aa: CASSQVRGGEVAGELFF
len: 17
d_gene: TRBD2
j_gene: TRBJ2-2
v_gene: TRBV4-1
abundance: .

CDR3nt: TGCGCCAGCAGCTTGCGGACAGGGGATAGGGCTGAAGCTTTCTTT
CDR3aa: CASSLRTGDRAEAFF
len: 15
d_gene: TRBD1
j_gene: TRBJ1-1
v_gene: TRBV5-1
abundance: .

CDR3nt: TGTGCCAGCAGCTCGATCGGACAGGGAGGCGAGCAGTACTTC
CDR3aa: CASSSIGQGGEQYF
len: 14
d_gene: TRBD1
j_gene: TRBJ2-7
v_gene: TRBV7-9
abundance: .

CDR3nt: TGTGCCAGCAAGAAGTACGGGGGGAATTCACCCCTCCACTTT
CDR3aa: CASKKYGGNSPLHF
len: 14
d_gene: .
j_gene: TRBJ1-6
v_gene: TRBV3-1/TRBV3-2
abundance: .

CDR3nt: TGTGCCAGTCAGATAGCGGGAGATGCCGGGGAGCTGTTTTTT
CDR3aa: CASQIAGDAGELFF
len: 14
d_gene: TRBD2
j_gene: TRBJ2-2
v_gene: TRBV19
abundance: .

CDR3nt: TGTGCCAGCAGCTTGATTACGGGAGCATCCTACGAGCAGTACTTC
CDR3aa: CASSLITGASYEQYF
len: 15
d_gene: .
j_gene: TRBJ2-7
v_gene: TRBV5-4
abundance: .

CDR3nt: TGTGCCAGTAGTAGGCTAGCGGGAGAGCCTTTGGAGCAGTACTTC
CDR3aa: CASSRLAGEPLEQYF
len: 15
d_gene: TRBD2
j_gene: TRBJ2-7
v_gene: TRBV19
abundance: .

CDR3nt: TGTGCCAGCAGCTTACGGGGGGCGGAAGGCTACACCTTC
CDR3aa: CASSLRGAEGYTF
len: 13
d_gene: .
j_gene: TRBJ1-2
v_gene: TRBV7-9
abundance: .

CDR3nt: TGCGCCAGCAGCCCGCCCGGGCTAGCGGAGACCTACGAGCAGTACTTC
CDR3aa: CASSPPGLAETYEQYF
len: 16
d_gene: TRBD2
j_gene: TRBJ2-7
v_gene: TRBV5-1
abundance: .

CDR3nt: TGCGCCAGCAGTTCGGGACAGGGACTGGATGAGCAGTTCTTC
CDR3aa: CASSSGQGLDEQFF
len: 14
d_gene: TRBD1
j_gene: TRBJ2-1
v_gene: TRBV5-1
abundance: .

CDR3nt: TGTGCCAGCAGCTTGGCCGGTGCAATAGATAGCAATCAGCCCCAGCATTTT
CDR3aa: CASSLAGAIDSNQPQHF
len: 17
d_gene: .
j_gene: TRBJ1-5
v_gene: TRBV5-6
abundance: .

CDR3nt: TGTGCCAGCAGTCTAGCGGGACTTAACACCGGGGAGCTGTTTTTT
CDR3aa: CASSLAGLNTGELFF
len: 15
d_gene: TRBD2
j_gene: TRBJ2-2
v_gene: TRBV28
abundance: .

CDR3nt: TGCGCCAGCAGCTTGGCGCCCCTGGCTAGCGGTGGAGAGACCCAGTACTTC
CDR3aa: CASSLAPLASGGETQYF
len: 17
d_gene: TRBD2
j_gene: TRBJ2-5
v_gene: TRBV5-1
abundance: .

CDR3nt: TGTGCCAGCAGTTTATCGAGCCTCACAGATACGCAGTATTTT
CDR3aa: CASSLSSLTDTQYF
len: 14
d_gene: .
j_gene: TRBJ2-3
v_gene: TRBV28
abundance: .

CDR3nt: TGTGCCAGCAGCTTTGCACCGGGGACAGGGAAGCCGTACGGGGAGCAGTACTTC
CDR3aa: CASSFAPGTGKPYGEQYF
len: 18
d_gene: TRBD1
j_gene: TRBJ2-7
v_gene: TRBV11-2
abundance: .

CDR3nt: TGTGCCAGCACTCTCTGGGCTGATGAAAAACTGTTTTTT
CDR3aa: CASTLWADEKLFF
len: 13
d_gene: .
j_gene: TRBJ1-4
v_gene: TRBV18
abundance: .

CDR3nt: TGCGCCAGCAGCCAAGCTCGGGGAGTGGATGGCTACACCTTC
CDR3aa: CASSQARGVDGYTF
len: 14
d_gene: .
j_gene: TRBJ1-2
v_gene: TRBV4-1
abundance: .

CDR3nt: TGTGCCAGCAGTGACCCCCCCGGGGGGTCTCATGAGCAGTTCTTC
CDR3aa: CASSDPPGGSHEQFF
len: 15
d_gene: TRBD2
j_gene: TRBJ2-1
v_gene: TRBV6-1
abundance: .

CDR3nt: TGTGCTAGTGGTTTGGAGGGGAAGCGGGACTGGTTCAATGAGCAGTTCTTC
CDR3aa: CASGLEGKRDWFNEQFF
len: 17
d_gene: TRBD2
j_gene: TRBJ2-1
v_gene: TRBV12-5
abundance: .

CDR3nt: TGTGCCAGCAGCCTCGGGACAGGGGCAGGAGAGGCTGAAGCTTTCTTT
CDR3aa: CASSLGTGAGEAEAFF
len: 16
d_gene: TRBD1
j_gene: TRBJ1-1
v_gene: TRBV7-2
abundance: .

CDR3nt: TGTGCCAGCAGGTTGGGGGCCGGGGAAAAACTGTTTTTT
CDR3aa: CASRLGAGEKLFF
len: 13
d_gene: .
j_gene: TRBJ1-4
v_gene: TRBV12-3/TRBV12-4
abundance: .

CDR3nt: TGTGCCAGCAGTTCCCCCGCTGGAGGGCAACGCGGGAAGTCCGAGCAGTACTTC
CDR3aa: CASSSPAGGQRGKSEQYF
len: 18
d_gene: .
j_gene: TRBJ2-7
v_gene: TRBV28
abundance: .

CDR3nt: TGTGCCAGCAGCTTAGCGCCCGGGGTTGGCACTGAAGCTTTCTTT
CDR3aa: CASSLAPGVGTEAFF
len: 15
d_gene: .
j_gene: TRBJ1-1
v_gene: TRBV7-2
abundance: .

CDR3nt: TGCGCCAGCAGCTTGGACGGAGGGGCCAATCAGCCCCAGCATTTT
CDR3aa: CASSLDGGANQPQHF
len: 15
d_gene: .
j_gene: TRBJ1-5
v_gene: TRBV5-1
abundance: .

CDR3nt: TGTGCCAGCAGCCTGAACAGGGGGCCTAATGAAAAACTGTTTTTT
CDR3aa: CASSLNRGPNEKLFF
len: 15
d_gene: TRBD1
j_gene: TRBJ1-4
v_gene: TRBV2
abundance: .

CDR3nt: TGTGCCACCAGTGATTTAGGGCTAGCGGGGGGGAATGAGCAGTTCTTC
CDR3aa: CATSDLGLAGGNEQFF
len: 16
d_gene: TRBD2
j_gene: TRBJ2-1
v_gene: TRBV24-1
abundance: .

CDR3nt: TGTGCCAGCTCACCCTCTGAAGGGAAGGGGGCAACTAATGAAAAACTGTTTTTT
CDR3aa: CASSPSEGKGATNEKLFF
len: 18
d_gene: .
j_gene: TRBJ1-4
v_gene: TRBV18
abundance: .

CDR3nt: TGTGCCACTCAATTAGGGGGACAGTTCGATGAGCAGTTCTTC
CDR3aa: CATQLGGQFDEQFF
len: 14
d_gene: TRBD1
j_gene: TRBJ2-1
v_gene: TRBV19
abundance: .

CDR3nt: TGCGCCAGCAGCTTAGGGCGGGACTCCTACGAGCAGTACTTC
CDR3aa: CASSLGRDSYEQYF
len: 14
d_gene: .
j_gene: TRBJ2-7
v_gene: TRBV5-1
abundance: .

CDR3nt: TGTGCCAGCTCATCCACTTCGACAAATGAAGCTTTCTTT
CDR3aa: CASSSTSTNEAFF
len: 13
d_gene: .
j_gene: TRBJ1-1
v_gene: TRBV18
abundance: .

CDR3nt: TGTGCCAGCAGCAACGGTTTAGGGAGGGCGAACACCGGGGAGCTGTTTTTT
CDR3aa: CASSNGLGRANTGELFF
len: 17
d_gene: .
j_gene: TRBJ2-2
v_gene: TRBV21-1
abundance: .

CDR3nt: TGTGCCTGGAGTTTGAAGGGGGCTGGGGCCAACGTCCTGACTTTC
CDR3aa: CAWSLKGAGANVLTF
len: 15
d_gene: .
j_gene: TRBJ2-6
v_gene: TRBV30
abundance: .

CDR3nt: TGTGCCAGCTCACCACCAGTAGGAAGCGACCTTGGGAATGAGCAGTTCTTC
CDR3aa: CASSPPVGSDLGNEQFF
len: 17
d_gene: .
j_gene: TRBJ2-1
v_gene: TRBV18
abundance: .

CDR3nt: TGTGCCAGCAGCCGCGGCCGGGTCGGGATTAATGAAAAACTGTTTTTT
CDR3aa: CASSRGRVGINEKLFF
len: 16
d_gene: .
j_gene: TRBJ1-4
v_gene: TRBV13
abundance: .

CDR3nt: TGTGCCAGCAGATTGGACCGCGGCGAGCAGTACTTC
CDR3aa: CASRLDRGEQYF
len: 12
d_gene: .
j_gene: TRBJ2-7
v_gene: TRBV5-6
abundance: .

CDR3nt: TGTGCCAGCAGAAGACCTAGCGGTTCCTACGAGCAGTACTTC
CDR3aa: CASRRPSGSYEQYF
len: 14
d_gene: TRBD2
j_gene: TRBJ2-7
v_gene: TRBV28
abundance: .

CDR3nt: TGTGCCAGCAGCACAACCCATGGCACAGATACGCAGTATTTT
CDR3aa: CASSTTHGTDTQYF
len: 14
d_gene: .
j_gene: TRBJ2-3
v_gene: TRBV5-6
abundance: .

CDR3nt: TGTGCCTGGGGGGCGACAGGGGGCTGGCCCTACTATGGCTACACCTTC
CDR3aa: CAWGATGGWPYYGYTF
len: 16
d_gene: TRBD1
j_gene: TRBJ1-2
v_gene: TRBV30
abundance: .

CDR3nt: TGTGCCAGTAGCGTCACAGCATTCTCTGGAAACACCATATATTTT
CDR3aa: CASSVTAFSGNTIYF
len: 15
d_gene: .
j_gene: TRBJ1-3
v_gene: TRBV19
abundance: once

CDR3nt: TGTGCCATCAGTGCCGATGGACAGGGGAATTCACCCCTCCACTTT
CDR3aa: CAISADGQGNSPLHF
len: 15
d_gene: TRBD1
j_gene: TRBJ1-6
v_gene: TRBV10-3
abundance: .

CDR3nt: TGTGCCAGCAGTATAGGTCCGACTAGCGGGAGTGCCGAGCAGTACTTC
CDR3aa: CASSIGPTSGSAEQYF
len: 16
d_gene: TRBD2
j_gene: TRBJ2-7
v_gene: TRBV28
abundance: .